This T cell receptor beta chain comes out of a study of identical twins. Broader study findings: With monozygotic twins, out-of-frame TCR alpha sharing exceeded what models estimated. Cord blood's abundant beta clonotypes had fewer insertions, unlike memory repertoires.

Germline V gene data show CDR1 as MGHRA and CDR2 as YSYEKL. The CDR3 length is 16 residues. V was shortened by 1 base and J by 2 bases, with 14 bases between the two germline ends. This clonotype was recorded a few times. Its specificity is unknown. Each cDNA held unique molecular identifiers, and template switching gave it a universal primer site. MiXCR, run by TCRdb on the 5' RACE reads, gives a single entry per CDR3 protein. The table shows about 530,000 distinct CDR3 sequences, with about a fifth occurring only once. These data were also reused for a study on yellow fever vaccine responses in identical twins. As that report states: Twins reportedly showed a vaccine T cell response that seemed partly convergent and partly personalized.

V usage is TRBV4-1 and J usage is TRBJ2-5, with D maybe TRBD1 (6 bases). The clonotype was recovered from a woman under 30 in good health. The source material was CD4+ T cells sorted from blood. The CDR3 sequence is CASSQGLGARQETQYF. CDR3 sequence (DNA): TGCGCCAGCAGCCAAGGTCTGGGGGCGCGGCAAGAGACCCAGTACTTC.